This entry lists 15 T cell receptor beta chains sequenced from one sample in a study of human T cells and chemical hapten exposure. Described time point: patch test 2, 6 weeks after DPC sensitization. As for treatment: therapeutic diphenylcyclopropenone sensitization with weekly scalp DPC. TCRdb re-analysed the RACE reads in MiXCR, keeping a single row per CDR3 protein. Among about 140,000 distinct CDR3 sequences listed, approximately 10% were seen once. The source was whole blood, collected in connection with sensitization to the hapten diphenylcyclopropenone (DPC). These receptor sequences come from a woman between 50 and 59 years old with alopecia areata. Some clones in this sample may be carry-over from other donors' samples.

The V and J genes are TRBV27 and TRBJ2-7, with D perhaps matching TRBD1 or TRBD2 (5 bases each). Germline V gene data show CDR1 as MNHEY and CDR2 as SMNVEV (reference sequence). The CDR3 covers 15 residues. V lost 6 bases to trimming and J lost 3 bases, with 18 bases between them. The CDR3 loop is CASRPRAQGVYEQYF. The CDR3 DNA sequence: TGTGCCAGCAGGCCCAGGGCTCAGGGAGTCTACGAGCAGTACTTC.

J is TRBJ2-1 and V is TRBV5-4, with D hard to call. Deletions cut 2 bases from V and 9 bases from J, with 6 bases between. This CDR3 has 11 amino acids. CDR1 SGHNT and CDR2 YYREEE come from the germline V gene (reference sequence). The CDR3 DNA reads as TGTGCCAGCAGCTTTAACGGTGAGCAGTTCTTC. Its protein product is CASSFNGEQFF.

Remarks on this clonotype: A read error may explain this, as a much larger clone is one base away. V usage is TRBV19 and J usage is TRBJ1-2; 7 bases match TRBD1. The CDR3 totals 14 residues. V trimming: 6 bases; J trimming: 6 bases; junction bases outside the gene matches: 10. Germline CDR1 reads LNHDA; CDR2 reads SQIVND (reference sequence). DNA of the CDR3: TGTGCCAGTAGAACTCAGACAGGGCACCATGGCTACACCTTC. This sequence encodes CASRTQTGHHGYTF.

This clonotype was observed many times. V gene TRBV7-2 combines with J gene TRBJ1-2; D uncertain. This CDR3 has 13 amino acids. V dropped 2 bases and J dropped 2 bases, with 6 bases sitting between them. Germline V gives CDR1 SGHTA, CDR2 FQGNSA. The CDR3 sequence: CASSLQANYGYTF. The CDR3 nucleotides are TGTGCCAGCAGCTTACAGGCAAACTATGGCTACACCTTC.

This chain links TRBV7-6 with TRBJ1-5, with D perhaps matching TRBD1 (6 bases). The V end lost 8 bases, the J end lost 1 base, and 18 bases lay between the germline ends. Germline V gene sequence: CDR1 SGHVS, CDR2 FNYEAQ. CDR3 size: 16 residues. The CDR3 spells CASGVGMGASNQPQHF. The CDR3 nucleotides read TGTGCCAGCGGGGTGGGGATGGGGGCGAGCAATCAGCCCCAGCATTTT. The full variable domain, its missing parts supplied by reference TRBV7-6 and TRBJ1-5, is GAGVSQSPRYKVTKRGQDVALRCDPISGHVSLYWYRQALGQGPEFLTYFNYEAQQDKSGLPNDRFSAERPEGSISTLTIQRTEQRDSAMYRCASGVGMGASNQPQHFGDGTRLSIL.

The table lists this clonotype with many counts. V is TRBV7-8 and J is TRBJ2-7; 9 bases line up with TRBD1. The CDR3 length is 13 residues. CDR1 SGHVS and CDR2 FQNEAQ come from the germline V gene. Trimming at V came to 5 bases and at J to 3 bases, leaving 2 bases not matched to a gene. In nucleotides, the CDR3 is TGTGCCAGCAGCAAGGGACAGGGCTACGAGCAGTACTTC. Translating gives CASSKGQGYEQYF.

This chain links TRBV4-2 with TRBJ2-3; D may be TRBD2 (6 bases). Germline assignment: CDR1 LGHNA and CDR2 YNFKEQ. The V end lost 4 bases, the J end lost 4 bases, and 30 bases lay between the germline ends. The CDR3 spans 20 residues. CDR3: CASSPRRLATPAGRPDTQYF. As DNA, the CDR3 is TGTGCCAGCAGCCCTAGGAGGCTAGCGACTCCTGCGGGGCGGCCAGATACGCAGTATTTT.

The chain is built from TRBV18 and TRBJ2-1; 15 bases are shared with TRBD2. The CDR3 runs 16 residues. Trimming removed 3 bases from V and 10 bases from J; junction bases left unmatched: 7. Per the germline V gene, CDR1 is KGHSH and CDR2 is LQKENI. In nucleotides, the CDR3 is TGTGCCAGCTCACCGTCTCGGGGACTAGCGGGAGGCGAGCAGTTCTTC. Its translation: CASSPSRGLAGGEQFF.

Concerning this clonotype itself: This may be a read error, as it is one base from a much larger clone. The gene calls are TRBV3-1 and TRBJ2-2; TRBD2 agrees at 9 bases. CDR1 is LGHDT and CDR2 is YNNKEL in the germline V gene (reference sequence). This CDR3 has 15 amino acids. The CDR3 sequence: CAGSPGLANTGELFF. CDR3 coding DNA: TGTGCCGGCAGCCCGGGACTAGCTAACACCGGGGAGCTGTTTTTT.

In this sample, this clonotype turned up many times. The gene calls are TRBV5-6 and TRBJ1-1, with a weak D call TRBD1 (5 bases). Germline lookup yields CDR1 SGHDT and CDR2 YYEEEE. Trimming removed 1 base at V and 0 bases at J, with 7 bases between. The CDR3 has 14 residues. CDR3 DNA sequence: TGTGCCAGCAGCTTGTGGGGCGTGAACACTGAAGCTTTCTTT. Residues: CASSLWGVNTEAFF.

This clonotype showed up many times. The V and J genes are TRBV9 and TRBJ2-7; maybe TRBD1 (6 bases). V was cut by 0 bases and J by 2 bases, with 15 bases left in between. This CDR3 spans 16 amino acids. CDR1 is SGDLS and CDR2 is YYNGEE in the germline V gene. CDR3 region: CASSVESRTAAYEQYF. In DNA form, the CDR3 reads TGTGCCAGCAGCGTAGAGAGTCGGACAGCCGCCTACGAGCAGTACTTC.

In this sample, this clonotype turned up many times. The rearrangement joins TRBV5-1 to TRBJ2-2; 7 bases match TRBD2. V lost 4 bases, J lost 1 base, and 7 bases stayed unmatched. Germline CDR1 is SGHRS and CDR2 is YFSETQ. The CDR3 is 16 residues long. CDR3 in DNA: TGCGCCAGCAGCGGACACCCTAGCGGGAACACCGGGGAGCTGTTTTTT. This gives the protein CASSGHPSGNTGELFF.

To note about this clonotype: A junction end diverges from the germline sequence, so it may reflect a read error. This chain links TRBV3-1 with TRBJ2-2; TRBD2 aligns across 7 bases. Per the germline V gene, CDR1 is LGHDT and CDR2 is YNNKEL (reference sequence). This CDR3 contains 16 residues. In DNA, the CDR3 is TGTGTCAGCAGCCAAGGGACTACTACTTTCACCGGGGAGCTGTTTTTT. It yields the protein CVSSQGTTTFTGELFF.

This clonotype was seen at least ten times. The chain carries TRBV11-3 and TRBJ2-1; D is perhaps TRBD1 (6 bases). CDR3 length: 15 residues. V was trimmed by 4 bases and J by 3 bases, leaving 13 bases between them. In germline, CDR1 is SGHNT, CDR2 YENEEA. CDR3 region: CASSSNDRSYNEQFF. CDR3 DNA sequence: TGTGCCAGCAGCTCAAATGACAGGAGCTACAATGAGCAGTTCTTC.

The gene calls are TRBV7-2 and TRBJ2-3, with D maybe TRBD2 (6 bases). V dropped 3 bases and J dropped 11 bases, with 9 bases sitting between them. Germline CDR1 SGHTA, CDR2 FQGNSA. The CDR3 extends over 11 amino acids. The CDR3 DNA follows: TGTGCCAGCAGCTTCGGGAGTGGGCAGTATTTT. This gives the protein CASSFGSGQYF.